Presented here are 26 T cell receptor beta chains from one specimen sequenced in a study of T cell responses to AZD1222 COVID-19 vaccine. Data came from immunoSEQ multiplex PCR; TCRdb stores just in-frame clones and leaves some out. This table has 150,000 or so clones, 80% to 95% appearing once. Material: peripheral blood, obtained on day 0 of AZD1222 vaccination. The receptors shown here come from an adult in good health.

The chain has TRBV14 and TRBJ1-2, with D uncertain. Germline lookup yields CDR1 SGHDN and CDR2 FVKESK. Trimming cost V 0 bases and J 0 bases, with 8 bases left between them. The CDR3 has 15 residues. The CDR3: CASSQDISPNYGYTF. CDR3 bases: TGTGCCAGCAGCCAAGATATTAGTCCTAACTATGGCTACACCTTC.

The rearrangement links TRBV14 to TRBJ2-7; D might be TRBD1 or TRBD2, each matching 5 bases. V lost 4 bases, J lost 7 bases, and 20 bases lay in between. CDR1 is SGHDN and CDR2 is FVKESK in the germline V gene. The CDR3 spans 15 residues. The CDR3 is CASSPQGASYGEQYF. CDR3 DNA: TGTGCCAGCAGCCCTCAGGGAGCCTCTTACGGTGAGCAGTACTTC.

This chain connects TRBV30 to TRBJ1-2; D possibly corresponds to TRBD1 (5 bases). Trimming cost V 4 bases and J 1 base, with 13 bases left between them. The CDR3 runs to 14 residues. CDR1 GTSNPN and CDR2 SVGIG come from the germline V gene (reference sequence). In DNA, the CDR3 is TGTGCCTGGACTGTGGGGACCCTTAACTATGGCTACACCTTC. Its protein is CAWTVGTLNYGYTF.

This clone has a single count. This rearrangement joins TRBV19 to TRBJ2-7; TRBD2 aligns across 12 bases. Looked up from germline, CDR1 is LNHDA and CDR2 is SQIVND (reference sequence). This CDR3 has 16 residues. Trimming at V came to 3 bases and at J to 2 bases, leaving 5 bases not matched to a gene. CDR3 bases: TGTGCCAGTAGTATCGGGACTAGCGGGTCCGCCTACGAGCAGTACTTC. Translating it yields CASSIGTSGSAYEQYF.

The chain carries TRBV19 and TRBJ2-7; 9 bases are a match to TRBD2. The CDR3 has 16 amino acids. The germline gives CDR1 LNHDA, CDR2 SQIVND (reference sequence). V lost 3 bases, J lost 6 bases, and 12 bases stayed unmatched. CDR3 sequence (DNA): TGTGCCAGTAGTATCCGAGGGAGGCTAGCGGGAACCGAGCAGTACTTC. It encodes CASSIRGRLAGTEQYF.

The rearrangement links TRBV9 to TRBJ2-5; D is tentatively TRBD1 or TRBD2 (5 bases each). CDR1 is SGDLS and CDR2 is YYNGEE in the germline V gene. Trimming removed 4 bases from V and 3 bases from J, with 16 bases in between. This CDR3 spans 15 amino acids. The DNA for the CDR3 is TGTGCCAGCAGCCCACTGGCGAGGGGAAAAGAGACCCAGTACTTC. Amino acid sequence: CASSPLARGKETQYF.

This clone occurred once. The V gene is TRBV20-1, the J gene TRBJ1-2, with D uncertain. CDR1 and CDR2 (germline): DFQATT, SNEGSKA (reference sequence). The CDR3 runs 11 residues. V was cut by 4 bases and J by 6 bases, with 9 bases left in between. This CDR3 reads CSAMLVHGYTF. The CDR3 DNA sequence: TGCAGTGCTATGTTGGTCCATGGCTACACCTTC.

CDR3 DNA: TGTGCCAGCAGTCTCAGGGGGGCTAATGAAAAACTGTTTTTT. Its translation: CASSLRGANEKLFF. The rearrangement uses TRBV28 and TRBJ1-4, with 7 bases aligning to TRBD1. The germline V gene encodes CDR1 MDHEN and CDR2 SYDVKM. Germline trimming cut 5 bases from V and 3 bases from J; bases unmatched to any gene: 3. The CDR3 extends over 14 amino acids. Full variable domain (missing parts from reference TRBV28 and TRBJ1-4): DVKVTQSSRYLVKRTGEKVFLECVQDMDHENMFWYRQDPGLGLRLIYFSYDVKMKEKGDIPEGYSVSREKKERFSLILESASTNQTSMYLCASSLRGANEKLFFGSGTQLSVL.

The V gene is TRBV19, the J gene TRBJ2-1; a possible D gene is TRBD1 (6 bases). V shed 7 bases and J shed 4 bases, with 11 bases lying between them. CDR1 and CDR2 (germline): LNHDA, SQIVND (reference sequence). This CDR3 is 13 amino acids long. In DNA form, the CDR3 reads TGTGCCAGTACAGGGGCCCTTTACAATGAGCAGTTCTTC. The encoded protein is CASTGALYNEQFF.

V and J are TRBV11-2 and TRBJ1-6; D possibly corresponds to TRBD1 (5 bases). This CDR3 spans 15 amino acids. With 2 bases removed from V and 9 bases from J, the gap between germline ends came to 14 bases. Germline CDR1 reads SGHAT; CDR2 reads FQNNGV. The CDR3 bases are TGTGCCAGCAGCTTATTCAGGGTAGGAGGTTCACCCCTCCACTTT. This translates into CASSLFRVGGSPLHF.

The gene calls are TRBV21-1 and TRBJ1-5. TRBV21-1 represents a pseudogene. The CDR3 totals 15 residues. CDR3 nucleotides: TGTGCCAGCGCGTGGGGGGCGGCAGTTCTGGAGCCCCAGCATTTT. This encodes CASAWGAAVLEPQHF.

This clone was counted a single time. This chain links TRBV7-2 with TRBJ1-4, with a tentative D call TRBD1 (5 bases). V lost 1 base to trimming and J lost 9 bases, with 18 bases between them. Germline V gene lookup returns CDR1 SGHTA and CDR2 FQGNSA. The CDR3 totals 16 residues. The CDR3, as DNA: TGTGCCAGCAGCTTAGGAGAGGGGCAACAAGGGAAAAAACTGTTTTTT. Protein: CASSLGEGQQGKKLFF.

The genes are TRBV6-4 and TRBJ2-3; TRBD2 agrees at 9 bases. V lost 2 bases and J lost 0; bases outside the gene matches: 0. The CDR3 spans 15 residues. Per germline, CDR1 MRHNA and CDR2 SNTAGT. The CDR3 is CASSDAGGSTDTQYF. The CDR3 DNA follows: TGTGCCAGCAGTGACGCGGGAGGGAGCACAGATACGCAGTATTTT.

V is TRBV13 and J is TRBJ1-5; no clear D. V was clipped by 0 bases and J by 2 bases, with 11 bases between them. CDR1 PRHDT and CDR2 FYEKMQ come from the germline V gene (reference sequence). The CDR3 length is 16 residues. This CDR3 is CASSLGVGMGNQPQHF. CDR3 nucleotides: TGTGCCAGCAGCTTAGGGGTAGGGATGGGCAATCAGCCCCAGCATTTT.

This sequence joins TRBV5-1 and TRBJ1-4; unclear D gene. Deletions cut 4 bases from V and 8 bases from J, with 18 bases between. CDR3 length equals 15 residues. Looked up from germline, CDR1 is SGHRS and CDR2 is YFSETQ. CDR3 sequence reads: CASSQSGSLQEKLFF. The CDR3 nucleotides read TGCGCCAGCAGCCAGTCGGGGTCCCTCCAGGAAAAACTGTTTTTT.

The genes are TRBV9 and TRBJ1-2; TRBD1 agrees at 9 bases. The V gene's germline CDR1 is SGDLS and CDR2 YYNGEE. This CDR3 has 15 amino acids. Trimming at V came to 0 bases and at J to 8 bases, leaving 8 bases not matched to a gene. The CDR3 sequence: CASSVEGTGIRGYTF. The CDR3 nucleotides are TGTGCCAGCAGCGTAGAAGGGACAGGGATCAGGGGCTACACCTTC.

CDR3 bases: TGCAGTGCCAGTCCTATACAGGGGAGGGACACTGAAGCTTTCTTT. Encoded protein: CSASPIQGRDTEAFF. V is TRBV20-1 and J is TRBJ1-1, with 7 bases matching TRBD1. This CDR3 contains 15 residues. V was clipped by 6 bases and J by 3 bases; unmatched bases: 13. The V gene's germline CDR1 is DFQATT and CDR2 SNEGSKA (reference sequence).

This chain joins TRBV5-1 and TRBJ2-7; D remains ambiguous. Germline loops: CDR1 SGHRS, CDR2 YFSETQ. CDR3 length equals 14 residues. V was pared by 0 bases and J by 5 bases, with 12 bases between. CDR3 nucleotide sequence: TGCGCCAGCAGCTTGGAAGTGGGAAAGGACGAGCAGTACTTC. Amino acid sequence: CASSLEVGKDEQYF.

The genes are TRBV7-3 and TRBJ2-1; either TRBD1 or TRBD2 may fit D (5 bases each). From germline, CDR1 is SGHTA and CDR2 FQGTGA. The CDR3 extends over 13 amino acids. The germline V and J ends were trimmed by 2 bases and 5 bases, with 7 bases remaining between them. The CDR3 region is CASSLGTNNEQFF. The CDR3 DNA reads TGTGCCAGCAGCTTAGGGACCAACAATGAGCAGTTCTTC.

As to this clone: Distinct nucleotide sequences in the sample also encode this CDR3. V and J are TRBV11-2 and TRBJ2-7; the D is unclear. The germline V gene has CDR1 SGHAT and CDR2 FQNNGV. This CDR3 contains 11 residues. Deletions cut 1 base from V and 7 bases from J, with 5 bases between. The CDR3 loop is CASSLVGEQYF. CDR3 nucleotide sequence: TGTGCCAGCAGCTTAGTGGGGGAGCAGTACTTC.

J is TRBJ1-1 and V is TRBV10-3, with 10 bases aligning to TRBD1. The CDR3 runs to 14 residues. With V trimmed by 7 bases and J by 0 bases, 2 bases remained unmatched. Germline CDR1 is ENHRY and CDR2 is SYGVKD. The CDR3 region is CAIKDRGMNTEAFF. Here the CDR3 DNA reads TGTGCCATCAAGGACAGGGGGATGAACACTGAAGCTTTCTTT.

The chain has TRBV28 and TRBJ2-7; D unresolved. The CDR3 extends over 15 amino acids. Looked up from germline, CDR1 is MDHEN and CDR2 is SYDVKM. The ends were cut back, 6 bases at V and 5 bases at J, with 20 bases in the middle. CDR3 bases: TGTGCCAGCAGCCCTCCCGCTGCTGCCTCTCACGAGCAGTACTTC. Encoded protein: CASSPPAAASHEQYF.

The count of this clone is one. V gene TRBV9 combines with J gene TRBJ2-6; the D is unclear. Between the trimmed V and J ends, which lost 0 bases and 1 base, there was a span of 8 bases. The CDR3 is 16 residues long. Germline V gives CDR1 SGDLS, CDR2 YYNGEE. The CDR3 reads CASSVGRTSGANVLTF. For the CDR3, the DNA is TGTGCCAGCAGCGTAGGAAGGACGTCTGGGGCCAACGTCCTGACTTTC.

V is TRBV2 and J is TRBJ2-7; tentatively, D is TRBD2 (5 bases). CDR1 and CDR2 (germline): SNHLY, FYNNEI. V was shortened by 7 bases and J by 6 bases, with 7 bases between the two germline ends. This CDR3 spans 10 amino acids. The CDR3 DNA is TGTGCCAGCATGCGGGTCGAGCAGTACTTC. As protein: CASMRVEQYF.

The CDR3 spells CASSRQSSYEQYF. The CDR3 coding sequence is TGTGCCAGCAGCCGACAGAGCTCCTACGAGCAGTACTTC. V usage is TRBV6-2 or TRBV6-3 and J usage is TRBJ2-7, with a tentative D call TRBD1 (5 bases). The germline V and J ends were trimmed by 6 bases and 0 bases, with 9 bases remaining between them. Germline loops: CDR1 MNHEY, CDR2 SVGEGT. The CDR3 totals 13 residues.

The rearrangement links TRBV28 to TRBJ1-5, with D possibly TRBD1 on 5 matching bases. Germline CDR1 and CDR2: MDHEN and SYDVKM. Trimming took off 5 bases at V and 6 bases at J, with 11 bases between the two ends. CDR3 length: 13 residues. CDR3 bases: TGTGCCAGCAGTGACAGATTCGGTCAGCCCCAGCATTTT. This translates into CASSDRFGQPQHF.